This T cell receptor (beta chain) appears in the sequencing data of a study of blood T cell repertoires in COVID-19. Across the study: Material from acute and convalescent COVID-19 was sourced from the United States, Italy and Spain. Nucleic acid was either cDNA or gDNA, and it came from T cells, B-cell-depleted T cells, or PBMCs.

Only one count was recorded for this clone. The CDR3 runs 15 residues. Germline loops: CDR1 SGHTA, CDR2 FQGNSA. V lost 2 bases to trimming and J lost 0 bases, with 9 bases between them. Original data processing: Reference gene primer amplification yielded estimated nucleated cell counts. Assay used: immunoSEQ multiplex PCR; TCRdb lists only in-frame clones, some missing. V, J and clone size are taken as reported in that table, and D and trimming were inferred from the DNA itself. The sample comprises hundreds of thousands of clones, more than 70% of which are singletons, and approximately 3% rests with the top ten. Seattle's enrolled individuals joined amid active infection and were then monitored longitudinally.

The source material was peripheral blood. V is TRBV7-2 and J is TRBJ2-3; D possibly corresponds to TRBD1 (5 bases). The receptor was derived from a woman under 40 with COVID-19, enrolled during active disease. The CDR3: CASSLRGLSTDTQYF. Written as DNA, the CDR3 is TGTGCCAGCAGCTTAAGGGGCCTGAGCACAGATACGCAGTATTTT.